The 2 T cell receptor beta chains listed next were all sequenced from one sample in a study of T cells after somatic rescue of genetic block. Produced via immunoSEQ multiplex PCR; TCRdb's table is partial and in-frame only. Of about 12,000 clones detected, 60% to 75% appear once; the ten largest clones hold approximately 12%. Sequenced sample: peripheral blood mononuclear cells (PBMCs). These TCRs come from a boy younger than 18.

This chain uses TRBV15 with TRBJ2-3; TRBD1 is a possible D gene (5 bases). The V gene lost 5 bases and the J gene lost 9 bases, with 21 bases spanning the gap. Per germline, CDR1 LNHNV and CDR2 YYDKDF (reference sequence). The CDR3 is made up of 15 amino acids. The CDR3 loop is CATSFSQGFTRTQYF. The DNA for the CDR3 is TGTGCCACCAGCTTCTCCCAGGGTTTCACAAGGACGCAGTATTTT.

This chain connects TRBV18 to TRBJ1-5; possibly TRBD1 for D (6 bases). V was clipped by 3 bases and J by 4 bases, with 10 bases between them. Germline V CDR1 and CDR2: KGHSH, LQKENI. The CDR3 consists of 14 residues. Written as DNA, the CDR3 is TGTGCCAGCTCACCGGACAGCCCAAATCAGCCCCAGCATTTT. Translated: CASSPDSPNQPQHF.